This TCR beta chain came from a study of identical twins. This CDR3 has 16 residues. Germline CDR1 LNHDA, CDR2 SQIVND (reference sequence). V lost 3 bases and J lost 8; bases outside the gene matches: 10. A single record per CDR3 protein comes from TCRdb applying MiXCR to the 5' RACE reads. The sample has hundreds of thousands of distinct CDR3 sequences, about 20% seen once. This sample also appeared in a second study, on T cells expressing NK-cell markers.

The source material was PBMCs. The TCR comes from a woman younger than 30 in good health. This chain joins TRBV19 and TRBJ2-1; 10 positions agree with TRBD1. CDR3 in amino acids: CASSIILGQGLHEQFF. The CDR3 nucleotides read TGTGCCAGTAGTATTATCTTGGGACAGGGGTTGCATGAGCAGTTCTTC.